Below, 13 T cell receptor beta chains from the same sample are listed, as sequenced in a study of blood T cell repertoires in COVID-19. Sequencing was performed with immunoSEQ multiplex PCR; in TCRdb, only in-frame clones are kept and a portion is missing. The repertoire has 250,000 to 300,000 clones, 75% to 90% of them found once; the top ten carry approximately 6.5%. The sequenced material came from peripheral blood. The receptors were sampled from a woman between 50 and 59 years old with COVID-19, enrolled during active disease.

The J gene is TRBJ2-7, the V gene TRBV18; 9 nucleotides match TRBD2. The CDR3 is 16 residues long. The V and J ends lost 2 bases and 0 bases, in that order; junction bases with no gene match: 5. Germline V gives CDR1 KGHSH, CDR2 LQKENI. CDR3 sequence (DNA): TGTGCCAGCTCACCAAGGCGGGAGGGGTACTCCTACGAGCAGTACTTC. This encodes CASSPRREGYSYEQYF.

The CDR3 DNA reads as TGTGCCAGCAGCAGATCGACAGCGATGAACACTGAAGCTTTCTTT. Its translation: CASSRSTAMNTEAFF. The chain employs TRBV7-6 and TRBJ1-1, with a tentative D call TRBD1 (5 bases). Between the trimmed V and J ends, which lost 5 bases and 0 bases, there was a span of 13 bases. Per the germline V gene, CDR1 is SGHVS and CDR2 is FNYEAQ. The length of the CDR3 is 15 residues.

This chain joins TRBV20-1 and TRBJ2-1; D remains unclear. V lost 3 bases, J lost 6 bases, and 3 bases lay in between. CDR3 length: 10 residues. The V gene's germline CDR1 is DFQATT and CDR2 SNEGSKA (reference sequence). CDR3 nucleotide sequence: TGCAGTGCTAGCTTCAATGAGCAGTTCTTC. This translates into CSASFNEQFF.

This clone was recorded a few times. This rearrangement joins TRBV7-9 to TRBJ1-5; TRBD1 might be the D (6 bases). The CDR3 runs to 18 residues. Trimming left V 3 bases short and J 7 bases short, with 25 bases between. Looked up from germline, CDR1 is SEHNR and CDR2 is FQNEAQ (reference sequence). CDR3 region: CASSFATSTTGRGQPQHF. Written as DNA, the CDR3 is TGTGCCAGCAGCTTTGCCACAAGCACCACAGGGCGGGGGCAGCCCCAGCATTTT.

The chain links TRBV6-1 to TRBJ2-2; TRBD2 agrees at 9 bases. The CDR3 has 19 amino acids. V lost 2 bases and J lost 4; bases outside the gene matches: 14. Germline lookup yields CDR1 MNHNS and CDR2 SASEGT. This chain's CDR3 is CASSELVGRREGPTGELFF. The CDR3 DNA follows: TGTGCCAGCAGTGAATTAGTCGGGCGGCGGGAGGGCCCCACCGGGGAGCTGTTTTTT.

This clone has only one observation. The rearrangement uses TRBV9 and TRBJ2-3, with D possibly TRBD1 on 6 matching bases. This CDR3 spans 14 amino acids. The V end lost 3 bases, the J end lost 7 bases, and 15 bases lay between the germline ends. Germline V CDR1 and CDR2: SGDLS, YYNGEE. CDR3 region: CASSATGMVYTQYF. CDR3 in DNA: TGTGCCAGCAGCGCCACAGGGATGGTTTATACGCAGTATTTT.

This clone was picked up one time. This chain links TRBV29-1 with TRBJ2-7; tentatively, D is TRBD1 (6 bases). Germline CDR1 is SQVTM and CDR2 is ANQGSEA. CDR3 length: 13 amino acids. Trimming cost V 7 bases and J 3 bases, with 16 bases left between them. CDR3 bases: TGCAGCGCGAGAGGGACACCTCACTACGAGCAGTACTTC. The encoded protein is CSARGTPHYEQYF.

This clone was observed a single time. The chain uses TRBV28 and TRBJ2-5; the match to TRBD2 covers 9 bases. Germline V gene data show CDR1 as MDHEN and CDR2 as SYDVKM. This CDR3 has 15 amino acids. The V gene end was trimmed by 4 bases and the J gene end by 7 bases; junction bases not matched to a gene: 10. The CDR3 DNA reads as TGTGCCAGCAGTTCCCCGAATAGCGGGAGCGGGACCCAGTACTTC. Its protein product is CASSSPNSGSGTQYF.

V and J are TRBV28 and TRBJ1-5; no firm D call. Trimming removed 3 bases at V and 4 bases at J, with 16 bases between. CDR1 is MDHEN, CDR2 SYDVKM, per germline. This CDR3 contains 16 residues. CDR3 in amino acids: CASSFQRRGANQPQHF. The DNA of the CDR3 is TGTGCCAGCAGTTTCCAACGCCGGGGTGCTAATCAGCCCCAGCATTTT.

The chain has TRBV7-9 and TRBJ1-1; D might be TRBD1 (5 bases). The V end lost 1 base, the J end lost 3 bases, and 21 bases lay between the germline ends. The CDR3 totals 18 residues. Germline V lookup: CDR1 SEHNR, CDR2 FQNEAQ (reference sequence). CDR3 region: CASSLVPHPGLGDTEAFF. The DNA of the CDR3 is TGTGCCAGCAGCTTAGTACCCCACCCGGGACTAGGTGACACTGAAGCTTTCTTT.

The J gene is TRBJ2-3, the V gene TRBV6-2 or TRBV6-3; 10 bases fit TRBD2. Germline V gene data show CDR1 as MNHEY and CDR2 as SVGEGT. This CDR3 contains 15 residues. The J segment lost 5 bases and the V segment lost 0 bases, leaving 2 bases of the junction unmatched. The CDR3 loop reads CASSYSGTSVDTQYF. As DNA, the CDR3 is TGTGCCAGCAGTTACTCCGGGACTAGCGTAGATACGCAGTATTTT.

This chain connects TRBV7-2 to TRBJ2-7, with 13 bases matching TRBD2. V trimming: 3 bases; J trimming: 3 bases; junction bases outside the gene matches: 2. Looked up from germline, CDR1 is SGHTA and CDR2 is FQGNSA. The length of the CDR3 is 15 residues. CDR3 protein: CASSLRTSGSYEQYF. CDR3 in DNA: TGTGCCAGCAGCTTGAGGACTAGCGGGAGCTACGAGCAGTACTTC.

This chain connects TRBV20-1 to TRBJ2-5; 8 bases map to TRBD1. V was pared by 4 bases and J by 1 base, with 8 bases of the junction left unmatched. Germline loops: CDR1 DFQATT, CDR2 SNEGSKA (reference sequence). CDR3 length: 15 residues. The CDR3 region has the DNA TGCAGTGCTATTGAACAGGGGGAGATCCAAGAGACCCAGTACTTC. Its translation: CSAIEQGEIQETQYF.